The clone carrying this TCR beta chain was seen many times. Its antigen is not known. Germline CDR1 reads SGHDT; CDR2 reads YYEEEE. The CDR3 length is 15 residues. Losses at the gene ends were 0 bases for V and 2 bases for J; bases not matched to a gene: 3. Unique molecular identifier tags were affixed to discrete cDNA molecules. From the 5' RACE reads, TCRdb called clonotypes with MiXCR, one entry per CDR3 protein. In the table there are 60,000 or so distinct CDR3 sequences, 10% to 14% of which are singletons. This entry belongs to a study of early T cells in non-severe SARS-CoV-2 infection. Turning to the study itself: The chains were unpaired, and the sequenced material was bulk RNA from unsorted whole blood.

The study's findings and limits: Matching against VDJdb likely underestimated virus-specific expansions, favoring anti-spike CD8.

The chain is built from TRBV5-6 and TRBJ2-3; 7 bases fit TRBD1. The sample was whole blood. This sequence originates from an adult who was a healthcare worker with PCR-confirmed SARS-CoV-2 infection or an uninfected control (not recorded which). The CDR3 region is CASSLGQGPTDTQYF. The CDR3 DNA reads as TGTGCCAGCAGCTTGGGACAGGGACCCACAGATACGCAGTATTTT.